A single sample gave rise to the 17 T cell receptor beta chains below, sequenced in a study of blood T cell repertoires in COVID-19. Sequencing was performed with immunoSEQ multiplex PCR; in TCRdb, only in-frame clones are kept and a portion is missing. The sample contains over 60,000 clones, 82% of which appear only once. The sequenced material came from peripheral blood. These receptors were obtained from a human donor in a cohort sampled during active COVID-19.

CDR3 bases: TGCAGCGTCGTGGGGGGGCCCTACGAGCAGTACTTC. Its translation is CSVVGGPYEQYF. This rearrangement joins TRBV29-1 to TRBJ2-7, with TRBD2 as a possible D gene (7 bases). V lost 6 bases and J 2 bases, leaving 11 bases between the germline ends. The CDR3 contains 12 residues. Per the germline V gene, CDR1 is SQVTM and CDR2 is ANQGSEA.

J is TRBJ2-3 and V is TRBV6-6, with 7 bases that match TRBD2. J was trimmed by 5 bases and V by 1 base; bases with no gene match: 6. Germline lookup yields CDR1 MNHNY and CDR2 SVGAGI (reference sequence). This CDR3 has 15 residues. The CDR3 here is CASSYWASGRDTQYF. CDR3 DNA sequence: TGTGCCAGCAGTTACTGGGCTAGCGGACGAGATACGCAGTATTTT.

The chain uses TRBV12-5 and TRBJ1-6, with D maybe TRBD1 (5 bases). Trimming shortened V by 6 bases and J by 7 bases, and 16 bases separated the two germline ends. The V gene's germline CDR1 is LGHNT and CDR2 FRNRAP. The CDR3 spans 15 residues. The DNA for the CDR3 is TGTGCTAGTGGCGGGACTGCCTGGGGGAATTCACCCCTCCACTTT. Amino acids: CASGGTAWGNSPLHF. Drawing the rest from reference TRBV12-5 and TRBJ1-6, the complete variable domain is DARVTQTPRHKVTEMGQEVTMRCQPILGHNTVFWYRQTMMQGLELLAYFRNRAPLDDSGMPKDRFSAEMPDATLATLKIQPSEPRDSAVYFCASGGTAWGNSPLHFGNGTRLTVT.

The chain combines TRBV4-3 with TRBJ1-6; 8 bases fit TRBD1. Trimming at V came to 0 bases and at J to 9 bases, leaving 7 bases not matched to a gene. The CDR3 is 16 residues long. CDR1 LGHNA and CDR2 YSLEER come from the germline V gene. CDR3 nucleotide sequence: TGCGCCAGCAGCCAAGATGTCGGACAGGGTCCTTCACCCCTCCACTTT. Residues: CASSQDVGQGPSPLHF.

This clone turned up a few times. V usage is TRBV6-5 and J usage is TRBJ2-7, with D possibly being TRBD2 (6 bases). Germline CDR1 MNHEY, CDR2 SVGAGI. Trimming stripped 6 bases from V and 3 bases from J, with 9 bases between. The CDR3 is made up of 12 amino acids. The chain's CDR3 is CASRGGDYEQYF. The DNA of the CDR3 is TGTGCCAGCAGGGGGGGAGACTACGAGCAGTACTTC.

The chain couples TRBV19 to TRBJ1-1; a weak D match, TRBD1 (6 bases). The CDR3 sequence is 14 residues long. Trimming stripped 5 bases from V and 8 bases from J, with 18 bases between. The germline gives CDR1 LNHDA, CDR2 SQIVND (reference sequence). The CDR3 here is CASSPTTGTSEAFF. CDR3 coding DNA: TGTGCCAGTAGTCCAACGACAGGAACGTCAGAAGCTTTCTTT.

The CDR3: CASSTVTGLGYGYTF. Here the CDR3 DNA reads TGTGCCAGCAGTACTGTGACAGGACTCGGGTATGGCTACACCTTC. This chain connects TRBV5-4 to TRBJ1-2; tentative D call: TRBD1 (6 bases). The CDR3 runs 15 residues. Trimming removed 5 bases at V and 5 bases at J, with 19 bases between. The germline V gene has CDR1 SGHNT and CDR2 YYREEE (reference sequence).

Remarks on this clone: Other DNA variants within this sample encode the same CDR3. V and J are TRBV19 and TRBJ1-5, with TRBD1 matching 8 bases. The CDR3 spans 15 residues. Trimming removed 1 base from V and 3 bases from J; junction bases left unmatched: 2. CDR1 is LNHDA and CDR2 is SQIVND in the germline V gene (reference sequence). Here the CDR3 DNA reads TGTGCCAGTAGTATAGGGACAGGGTACAATCAGCCCCAGCATTTT. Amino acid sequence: CASSIGTGYNQPQHF.

The CDR3 coding sequence is TGTGCCAGCGGGACAGCATATGGCTACACCTTC. Amino acids: CASGTAYGYTF. The rearrangement joins TRBV2 to TRBJ1-2; 7 bases fit TRBD1. Trimming removed 8 bases from V and 5 bases from J; junction bases left unmatched: 2. Germline CDR1 reads SNHLY; CDR2 reads FYNNEI. The CDR3 covers 11 residues. Filled out from reference TRBV2 and TRBJ1-2, the complete variable domain reads EPEVTQTPSHQVTQMGQEVILRCVPISNHLYFYWYRQILGQKVEFLVSFYNNEISEKSEIFDDQFSVERPDGSNFTLKIRSTKLEDSAMYFCASGTAYGYTFGSGTRLTVV.

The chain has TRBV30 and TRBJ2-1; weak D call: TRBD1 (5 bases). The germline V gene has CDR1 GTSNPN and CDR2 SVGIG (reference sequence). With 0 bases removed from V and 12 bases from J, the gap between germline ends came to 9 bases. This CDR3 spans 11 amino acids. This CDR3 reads CAWSVKGRQFF. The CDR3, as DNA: TGTGCCTGGAGTGTTAAGGGGCGGCAGTTCTTC.

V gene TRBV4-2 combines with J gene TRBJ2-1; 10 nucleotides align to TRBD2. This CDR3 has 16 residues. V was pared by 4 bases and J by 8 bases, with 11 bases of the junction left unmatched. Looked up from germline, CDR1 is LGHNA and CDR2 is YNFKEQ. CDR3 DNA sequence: TGTGCCAGCAGCCGGTCTCCAGCGGGGGGGAGGGATGAGCAGTTCTTC. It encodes CASSRSPAGGRDEQFF.

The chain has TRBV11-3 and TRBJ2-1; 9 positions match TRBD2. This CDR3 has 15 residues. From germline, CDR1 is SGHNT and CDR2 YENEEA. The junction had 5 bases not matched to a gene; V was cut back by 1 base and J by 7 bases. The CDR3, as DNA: TGTGCCAGCAGCTTAGGCGGGGGGGCCGGAAATGAGCAGTTCTTC. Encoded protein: CASSLGGGAGNEQFF.

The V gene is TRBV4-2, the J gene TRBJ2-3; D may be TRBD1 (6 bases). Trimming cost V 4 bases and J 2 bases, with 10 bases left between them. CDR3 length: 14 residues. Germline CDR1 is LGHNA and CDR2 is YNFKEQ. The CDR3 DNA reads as TGTGCCAGCAGCCCGACAGGCCACACAGATACGCAGTATTTT. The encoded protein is CASSPTGHTDTQYF.

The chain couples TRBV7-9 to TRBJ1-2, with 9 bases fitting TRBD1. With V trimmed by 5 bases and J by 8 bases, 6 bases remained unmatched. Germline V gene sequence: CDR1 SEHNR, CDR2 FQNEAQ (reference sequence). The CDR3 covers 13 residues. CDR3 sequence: CASSVGQGYGYTF. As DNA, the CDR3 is TGTGCCAGCAGCGTGGGACAGGGCTACGGCTACACCTTC.

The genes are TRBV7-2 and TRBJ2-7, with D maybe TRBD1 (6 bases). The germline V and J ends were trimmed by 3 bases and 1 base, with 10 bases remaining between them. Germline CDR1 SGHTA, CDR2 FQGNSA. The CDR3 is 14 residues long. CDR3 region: CASSLRTASYEQYF. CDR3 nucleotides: TGTGCCAGCAGCTTGAGGACAGCTTCCTACGAGCAGTACTTC.

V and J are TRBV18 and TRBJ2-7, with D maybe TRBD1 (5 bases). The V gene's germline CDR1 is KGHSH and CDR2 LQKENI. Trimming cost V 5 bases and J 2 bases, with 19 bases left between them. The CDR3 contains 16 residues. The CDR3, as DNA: TGTGCCAGCTCAACCCGACCGTCGACAGTGACCTACGAGCAGTACTTC. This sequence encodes CASSTRPSTVTYEQYF.

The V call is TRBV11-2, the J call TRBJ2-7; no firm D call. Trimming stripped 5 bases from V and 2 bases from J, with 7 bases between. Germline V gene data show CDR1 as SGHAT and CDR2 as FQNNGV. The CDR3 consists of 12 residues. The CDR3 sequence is CASSALTYEQYF. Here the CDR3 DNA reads TGTGCCAGCAGCGCGTTAACCTACGAGCAGTACTTC.